This T cell receptor beta chain was retrieved from a study of metastatic and nonmetastatic thyroid tumors. Broader study findings: It was reported that TCR beta diversity was significantly higher in malignant thyroid tumors than benign nodules, in blood and tumor.

Thyroid surgery was preceded by no treatment in any patient. CDR3 size: 17 residues. Trimming at V came to 2 bases and at J to 10 bases, leaving 14 bases not matched to a gene. The germline gives CDR1 MDHEN, CDR2 SYDVKM. TCRdb called clones again from the PCR reads with MiXCR. The sample holds 9,100 or so clones; about 40% are singletons and the top ten take roughly 30%. Worth noting for this clone: Its antigen is unidentified.

Sequencing used tumor tissue. This clonotype was obtained from a male donor with papillary thyroid cancer or a benign thyroid nodule (not recorded which). Some clones in this sample may be carry-over from other donors' samples. The chain couples TRBV28 to TRBJ2-1, with 10 bases fitting TRBD2. CDR3 region: CASSLEGVGTSDDEQFF. The CDR3, as DNA: TGTGCCAGCAGTTTAGAAGGTGTTGGGACTAGCGATGACGAGCAGTTCTTC.